This TCR beta chain was recovered during a study of blood T cell repertoires in COVID-19. The ends lost 4 bases at V and 4 bases at J; junction bases unmatched: 5. There are 14 residues in the CDR3. Germline V gene data show CDR1 as LGHDT and CDR2 as YNNKEL (reference sequence). The assay was immunoSEQ multiplex PCR, and TCRdb's table has in-frame clones only and misses some. Of around 130,000 clones in the sample, 82% are singletons; the top ten hold roughly 4%. V gene TRBV3-1 (or the pseudogene TRBV3-2) combines with J gene TRBJ2-7, with TRBD2 identical over 9 bases. Sequencing input: peripheral blood. The receptor comes from an elderly woman with acute or convalescent COVID-19. This CDR3 reads CASSPSGARYEQYF. The CDR3 bases are TGTGCCAGCAGCCCTAGCGGGGCTCGGTACGAGCAGTACTTC.